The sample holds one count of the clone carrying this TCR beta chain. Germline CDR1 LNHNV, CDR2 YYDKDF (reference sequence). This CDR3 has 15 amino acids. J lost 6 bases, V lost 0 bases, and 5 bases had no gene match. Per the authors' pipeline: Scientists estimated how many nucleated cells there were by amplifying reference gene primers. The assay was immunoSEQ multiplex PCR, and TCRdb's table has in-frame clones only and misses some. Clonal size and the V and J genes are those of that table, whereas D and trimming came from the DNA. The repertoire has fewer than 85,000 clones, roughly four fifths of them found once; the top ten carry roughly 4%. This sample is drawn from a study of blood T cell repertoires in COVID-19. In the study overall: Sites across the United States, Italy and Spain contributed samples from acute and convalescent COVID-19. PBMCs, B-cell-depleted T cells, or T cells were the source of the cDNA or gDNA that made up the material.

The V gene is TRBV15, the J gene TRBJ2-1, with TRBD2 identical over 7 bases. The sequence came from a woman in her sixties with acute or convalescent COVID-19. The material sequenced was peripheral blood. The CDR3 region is CATSRETGGFNEQFF. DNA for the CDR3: TGTGCCACCAGCAGAGAAACGGGGGGATTCAATGAGCAGTTCTTC.